A single sample is the source of the 20 T cell receptor beta chains below, sequenced in a study of T-cell reconstitution after alpha-beta-depleted transplantation in children. This sample's TCRbeta library carried unique molecular identifier barcodes. MiXCR, run by TCRdb on the PCR reads, gives a single entry per CDR3 protein. The data contain 130,000 or so distinct CDR3 sequences, around a tenth of them singletons. The sample was PBMCs, mostly from graft donor cells, taken 180 days after TCRalphabeta/CD19-depleted stem cell transplant. The receptor set was obtained from a girl under three years old who had a stem cell transplant for combined immunodeficiency, so the T cells may come from the graft donor.

This clonotype was seen at least ten times. CDR3 in amino acids: CASSLARLAGADTQYF. The CDR3 DNA sequence: TGCGCCAGCAGCTTGGCGAGACTAGCGGGAGCAGATACGCAGTATTTT. This chain links TRBV5-1 with TRBJ2-3, with 12 bases lining up with TRBD2. Unmatched junction bases numbered 3, after V lost 0 bases and J lost 4 bases. Germline CDR1 SGHRS, CDR2 YFSETQ. The CDR3 length is 16 residues.

This clonotype has only a few counts. The chain employs TRBV18 and TRBJ1-2, with TRBD1 matching over 7 bases. Trimming at V came to 3 bases and at J to 5 bases, leaving 3 bases not matched to a gene. Germline loops: CDR1 KGHSH, CDR2 LQKENI. This CDR3 is built from 13 residues. The CDR3 sequence is CASSPDRSYGYTF. In DNA form, the CDR3 reads TGTGCCAGCTCACCGGACAGGTCTTATGGCTACACCTTC.

This rearrangement joins TRBV5-1 to TRBJ2-7, with a possible D match to TRBD1 (5 bases). CDR3 length equals 15 residues. Germline-derived CDR1 and CDR2 are SGHRS and YFSETQ. V was shortened by 7 bases and J by 5 bases, with 22 bases between the two germline ends. CDR3: CASLGLGRSCHEQYF. DNA of the CDR3: TGCGCCAGCCTGGGGCTCGGCCGGAGCTGCCACGAGCAGTACTTC.

This clonotype was seen a few times. The J gene is TRBJ2-2, the V gene TRBV10-3, with D perhaps TRBD2 (5 bases). Germline lookup yields CDR1 ENHRY and CDR2 SYGVKD. The CDR3 spans 13 residues. V lost 7 bases and J lost 8, with 14 bases in between. For the CDR3, the DNA is TGTGCCATCAAATGGACTGCCTCAGGGGAGCTGTTTTTT. Translating gives CAIKWTASGELFF.

This clonotype was counted a few times. The chain links TRBV29-1 to TRBJ2-5; 12 bases align to TRBD2. The germline gives CDR1 SQVTM, CDR2 ANQGSEA. V trimming: 0 bases; J trimming: 5 bases; junction bases outside the gene matches: 10. This CDR3 region has 17 residues. The chain's CDR3 is CSVEDWASGGALETQYF. CDR3 nucleotides: TGCAGCGTTGAAGATTGGGCTAGCGGGGGGGCTCTGGAGACCCAGTACTTC.

This CDR3 is CASSLVLGTMGWNEQYF. For the CDR3, the DNA is TGCGCCAGCAGCTTGGTATTGGGGACGATGGGTTGGAACGAGCAGTACTTC. This rearrangement joins TRBV5-1 to TRBJ2-7, with D possibly called TRBD1 or TRBD2 (5 bases each). V was pared by 0 bases and J by 5 bases, with 21 bases between. Germline loops: CDR1 SGHRS, CDR2 YFSETQ. The CDR3 extends over 17 amino acids.

This clonotype has only a few counts. The chain links TRBV5-1 to TRBJ2-7; tentative D call: TRBD2 (6 bases). Trimming took 3 bases from V and 4 from J, leaving 11 bases between them. The V gene's germline CDR1 is SGHRS and CDR2 YFSETQ. This CDR3 has 13 amino acids. The CDR3 protein is CASSWGGGYEQYF. The CDR3 region has the DNA TGCGCCAGCAGCTGGGGTGGAGGGTACGAGCAGTACTTC.

In DNA, the CDR3 is TGCGCCAGCAGCCAATTCAGGGGCGAGGGCACTGAAGCTTTCTTT. It codes for CASSQFRGEGTEAFF. This chain links TRBV4-3 with TRBJ1-1; TRBD1 might be the D (6 bases). V was shortened by 2 bases and J by 4 bases, with 14 bases between the two germline ends. The CDR3 covers 15 residues. CDR1 LGHNA and CDR2 YSLEER come from the germline V gene.

The J gene is TRBJ2-5, the V gene TRBV28; 10 positions match TRBD1. Germline lookup yields CDR1 MDHEN and CDR2 SYDVKM. This CDR3 contains 15 residues. The ends lost 5 bases at V and 7 bases at J; junction bases unmatched: 10. CDR3: CASSPYGTGDRTQYF. CDR3 nucleotide sequence: TGTGCCAGCAGTCCGTACGGGACAGGGGACCGGACCCAGTACTTC.

This chain joins TRBV4-3 and TRBJ2-7, with D possibly TRBD1 on 5 matching bases. Trimming left V 4 bases short and J 2 bases short, with 21 bases between. CDR1 and CDR2 from the germline V gene are LGHNA and YSLEER. There are 17 residues in the CDR3. The CDR3 nucleotides are TGCGCCAGCAGCCGAGATGGCACGACAGTGCCACCCTACGAGCAGTACTTC. Amino acids: CASSRDGTTVPPYEQYF.

The gene calls are TRBV12-3 or TRBV12-4 and TRBJ2-1, with D tentatively TRBD1 (6 bases). The CDR3 runs to 15 residues. V gave up 4 bases and J gave up 7 bases, with 17 bases separating them. In nucleotides, the CDR3 is TGTGCCAGCAGTTACGAATACCTGGGGACAAATGAGCAGTTCTTC. This gives the protein CASSYEYLGTNEQFF.

J is TRBJ1-6 and V is TRBV7-9, with D hard to call. There are 15 residues in the CDR3. V lost 5 bases, J lost 1 base, and 9 bases lay in between. CDR1 and CDR2 from the germline V gene are SEHNR and FQNEAQ (reference sequence). The CDR3 is CASSQVGSYNSPLHF. DNA for the CDR3: TGTGCCAGCAGCCAAGTTGGTTCCTATAATTCACCCCTCCACTTT.

The chain has TRBV11-2 and TRBJ1-1; 11 nucleotides match TRBD1. Germline V CDR1 and CDR2: SGHAT, FQNNGV. V lost 2 bases to trimming and J lost 0 bases; unmatched junction nucleotides: 5. The CDR3 runs 17 residues. Written as DNA, the CDR3 is TGTGCCAGCAGCTTATATGGACAGGGGGCAATGAACACTGAAGCTTTCTTT. This translates into CASSLYGQGAMNTEAFF.

This clonotype was picked up a small number of times. V gene TRBV27 combines with J gene TRBJ2-4; D may correspond to TRBD1 or TRBD2 (5 bases each). The CDR3 has 16 residues. The V gene lost 4 bases and the J gene lost 1 base, with 14 bases spanning the gap. CDR1 MNHEY and CDR2 SMNVEV come from the germline V gene (reference sequence). This chain's CDR3 is CASSSIGTLAKNIQYF. The CDR3 region has the DNA TGTGCCAGCAGTTCCATAGGGACGCTGGCCAAAAACATTCAGTACTTC.

This clonotype was counted only a few times. V is TRBV5-1 and J is TRBJ2-2; D not resolved. This CDR3 comprises 13 residues. Germline CDR1 SGHRS, CDR2 YFSETQ. With 0 bases removed from V and 7 bases from J, the gap between germline ends came to 7 bases. The DNA of the CDR3 is TGCGCCAGCAGCTTGGAGATAGGCGGGGAGCTGTTTTTT. It encodes CASSLEIGGELFF.

The V gene is TRBV7-2, the J gene TRBJ1-5, with 11 bases identical to TRBD1. The CDR3 spans 16 residues. The trim removed 5 bases at V and 3 bases at J, leaving 6 bases unmatched. Germline V gene data show CDR1 as SGHTA and CDR2 as FQGNSA. In DNA, the CDR3 is TGTGCCAGCAGCCTAGGACAGGGGGCATTCAATCAGCCCCAGCATTTT. This translates into CASSLGQGAFNQPQHF.

This clonotype was found a few times. The chain links TRBV20-1 to TRBJ2-1; the D is unclear. Germline values: CDR1 DFQATT, CDR2 SNEGSKA (reference sequence). The CDR3 is made up of 14 amino acids. Trimming left V 0 bases short and J 3 bases short, with 9 bases between. The CDR3 region has the DNA TGCAGTGCTAGAGATATGAACGGCTACAATGAGCAGTTCTTC. Residues: CSARDMNGYNEQFF.

The table lists this clonotype with a few counts. The chain has TRBV5-8 and TRBJ2-2, with D possibly called TRBD1 or TRBD2 (6 bases each). The germline V and J ends were trimmed by 4 bases and 2 bases, with 15 bases remaining between them. CDR1 and CDR2 from the germline V gene are SGHTS and YDEGEE. The CDR3 covers 16 residues. The CDR3 nucleotides are TGTGCCAGCAGCGGGGGGACACCACTAAACACCGGGGAGCTGTTTTTT. This translates into CASSGGTPLNTGELFF.

This clonotype was counted ten times or more. The J gene is TRBJ2-5, the V gene TRBV5-6; 7 positions match TRBD2. The CDR3 has 13 amino acids. Losses at the gene ends were 0 bases for V and 7 bases for J; bases not matched to a gene: 3. In germline, CDR1 is SGHDT, CDR2 YYEEEE. CDR3 residues: CASSLVGEGTQYF. CDR3 sequence (DNA): TGTGCCAGCAGCTTGGTTGGGGAGGGGACCCAGTACTTC.

This clonotype came up many times. V usage is TRBV10-3 and J usage is TRBJ1-2; 7 bases map to TRBD1. Trimming removed 7 bases from V and 0 bases from J; junction bases left unmatched: 5. Germline values: CDR1 ENHRY, CDR2 SYGVKD. This CDR3 has 14 residues. As DNA, the CDR3 is TGTGCCATCACTGACAGGGATCCTAACTATGGCTACACCTTC. Protein product: CAITDRDPNYGYTF.